This passage covers 28 T cell receptor beta chains from one sample sequenced in a study of blood T cells in healthy people across ages. Sample-barcoded 5' priming and a J-beta primer mix drove a second PCR of roughly 7 to 11 cycles. TCRdb passed the 5' RACE reads through MiXCR, listing each CDR3 protein once. The sample lists about 1.4 million distinct CDR3 sequences, 55% to 75% occurring once. The sample taken for sequencing was blood. All receptors derive from a man between 18 and 29 years old in good health.

The chain carries TRBV3-1 and TRBJ2-4, with 10 bases lining up with TRBD1. Judging by the DNA end, TRBJ2-7 fits better; the J call may be wrong. The CDR3 covers 20 residues. CDR1 is LGHDT, CDR2 YNNKEL, per germline (reference sequence). The CDR3 here is CASSQEGTGANLGDSYEQYF. The CDR3 nucleotides are TGTGCCAGCAGCCAAGAGGGGACAGGGGCCAATCTGGGGGACTCCTACGAGCAGTACTTC.

The V gene is TRBV7-2, the J gene TRBJ1-1; D possibly corresponds to TRBD1 (6 bases). CDR1 is SGHTA, CDR2 FQGNSA, per germline. The V gene lost 3 bases and the J gene lost 6 bases, with 8 bases spanning the gap. This CDR3 has 12 residues. Here the CDR3 reads CASSFNRAEAFF. The CDR3 coding sequence is TGTGCCAGCAGCTTTAACAGGGCTGAAGCTTTCTTT.

The chain carries TRBV5-6 and TRBJ2-1; D is unresolved. V lost 2 bases to trimming and J lost 4 bases, with 13 bases between them. The CDR3 runs to 15 residues. Germline V lookup: CDR1 SGHDT, CDR2 YYEEEE. The CDR3 loop is CASSFSGPAYNEQFF. For the CDR3, the DNA is TGTGCCAGCAGCTTTTCCGGACCGGCTTACAATGAGCAGTTCTTC.

This clonotype was counted a few times. V is TRBV2 and J is TRBJ2-7; D gene uncertain. The V end lost 7 bases, the J end lost 0 bases, and 10 bases lay between the germline ends. CDR3 size: 13 residues. Germline CDR1 is SNHLY and CDR2 is FYNNEI. The CDR3 region has the DNA TGTGCCAGCAAAGCGACGCTCTCCTACGAGCAGTACTTC. Translation gives CASKATLSYEQYF. The variable domain in full, completed from reference TRBV2 and TRBJ2-7, reads EPEVTQTPSHQVTQMGQEVILRCVPISNHLYFYWYRQILGQKVEFLVSFYNNEISEKSEIFDDQFSVERPDGSNFTLKIRSTKLEDSAMYFCASKATLSYEQYFGPGTRLTVT.

J is TRBJ2-3 and V is TRBV20-1; the D gene is possibly TRBD2 (6 bases). The CDR3 spans 14 residues. Trimming pared 3 bases from V and 4 bases from J, leaving 14 bases between. Germline loops: CDR1 DFQATT, CDR2 SNEGSKA (reference sequence). CDR3 in DNA: TGCAGTGCTAGGCGGGACCTTCACCCAGATACGCAGTATTTT. It translates to CSARRDLHPDTQYF.

The chain links TRBV10-2 to TRBJ2-3; 8 bases map to TRBD1. The CDR3 is made up of 15 amino acids. CDR1 is WSHSY, CDR2 SAAADI, per germline. The junction had 8 bases not matched to a gene; V was cut back by 8 bases and J by 1 base. CDR3 amino acids: CASANPDRGTDTQYF. CDR3 in DNA: TGCGCCAGCGCGAACCCGGACAGGGGCACAGATACGCAGTATTTT.

This clonotype was counted a few times. The chain is built from TRBV29-1 and TRBJ2-7; 7 bases are a match to TRBD1. V lost 8 bases to trimming and J lost 2 bases; unmatched junction nucleotides: 9. The V gene's germline CDR1 is SQVTM and CDR2 ANQGSEA. This CDR3 region has 13 residues. The CDR3 bases are TGCAGCATGGGACAGCTTAGGCCCTACGAGCAGTACTTC. As protein: CSMGQLRPYEQYF.

The rearrangement links TRBV4-3 to TRBJ1-4, with a possible D match to TRBD1 (6 bases). The ends were cut back, 2 bases at V and 3 bases at J, with 22 bases in the middle. Germline assignment: CDR1 LGHNA and CDR2 YSLEER. This CDR3 region has 19 residues. In DNA form, the CDR3 reads TGCGCCAGCAGCCAACGAACAGGGATGTTAATCACGGCTAATGAAAAACTGTTTTTT. Translated: CASSQRTGMLITANEKLFF.

The J gene is TRBJ2-7, the V gene TRBV27, with D possibly called TRBD1 or TRBD2 (5 bases each). Looked up from germline, CDR1 is MNHEY and CDR2 is SMNVEV (reference sequence). V was cut by 10 bases and J by 4 bases, with 23 bases left in between. The CDR3 totals 15 residues. The CDR3 is CATHGAGQNPYEQYF. CDR3 nucleotide sequence: TGTGCCACCCACGGGGCAGGCCAAAATCCTTACGAGCAGTACTTC.

This clonotype has only a few counts. The rearrangement uses TRBV9 and TRBJ2-1, with D perhaps TRBD1 or TRBD2 (7 bases each). Trimming removed 6 bases at V and 2 bases at J, with 12 bases between. CDR1 and CDR2 from the germline V gene are SGDLS and YYNGEE. The CDR3 contains 14 residues. The CDR3 reads CASTPGGAYNEQFF. CDR3 coding DNA: TGTGCCAGCACTCCAGGGGGGGCCTACAATGAGCAGTTCTTC. Full variable domain (missing parts from reference TRBV9 and TRBJ2-1): DSGVTQTPKHLITATGQRVTLRCSPRSGDLSVYWYQQSLDQGLQFLIQYYNGEERAKGNILERFSAQQFPDLHSELNLSSLELGDSALYFCASTPGGAYNEQFFGPGTRLTVL.

This clonotype occurred a few times. This chain links TRBV6-1 with TRBJ1-2; 12 bases map to TRBD1. The junction had 18 bases not matched to a gene; V was cut back by 8 bases and J by 5 bases. CDR3 length: 18 residues. The germline V gene encodes CDR1 MNHNS and CDR2 SASEGT. In DNA, the CDR3 is TGTGCCAGCTTTACCGGGACAGGGGGCTATTTTTTCGGATATGGCTACACCTTC. This translates into CASFTGTGGYFFGYGYTF.

Only one count was recorded for this clonotype. The CDR3 DNA reads as TGCAGTGCCGAATTAGTAGCGGGAGGGGCTCAAGAGACCCAGTACTTC. Its translation is CSAELVAGGAQETQYF. The chain links TRBV20-1 to TRBJ2-5; 11 nucleotides agree with TRBD2. J was trimmed by 2 bases and V by 6 bases; bases with no gene match: 11. Germline lookup yields CDR1 DFQATT and CDR2 SNEGSKA (reference sequence). CDR3 length: 16 amino acids.

This chain connects TRBV5-1 to TRBJ2-3, with TRBD2 identical over 10 bases. The CDR3 covers 17 residues. The germline gives CDR1 SGHRS, CDR2 YFSETQ. V dropped 4 bases and J dropped 4; count of bases not matched to a gene: 12. CDR3 sequence: CASSLSTSGEAADTQYF. The CDR3 region has the DNA TGCGCCAGCAGCCTATCTACTAGCGGGGAGGCCGCAGATACGCAGTATTTT.

This clonotype was seen a few times. The rearrangement links TRBV5-1 to TRBJ2-4; D not resolved. The J call is doubtful: the DNA matches TRBJ2-7 better. The CDR3 runs to 14 residues. Germline CDR1 and CDR2: SGHRS and YFSETQ. The CDR3 sequence: CASSLEWGGYEQYF. The CDR3 DNA reads as TGCGCCAGCAGCTTGGAGTGGGGTGGCTACGAGCAGTACTTC.

The chain is built from TRBV25-1 and TRBJ2-7; D not resolved. CDR1 is MGHDK and CDR2 is SYGVNS in the germline V gene. V dropped 4 bases and J dropped 2 bases, with 9 bases sitting between them. This CDR3 comprises 13 residues. This CDR3 is CASSGYTTYEQYF. The CDR3 DNA is TGTGCCAGCAGTGGCTATACAACCTACGAGCAGTACTTC.

This clonotype was recorded only once. In DNA form, the CDR3 reads TGTGCCAGCAGCCCCGGGTCAACGGATATCGGGGAGCTGTTTTTT. Encoded protein: CASSPGSTDIGELFF. The V and J genes are TRBV7-2 and TRBJ2-2; D remains unclear. With 5 bases removed from V and 7 bases from J, the gap between germline ends came to 17 bases. Germline values: CDR1 SGHTA, CDR2 FQGNSA. The CDR3 runs 15 residues.

Only one count was recorded for this clonotype. The CDR3 nucleotides are TGTGCCACCAGCAGCAGGGGCGACGGGGAGCTGTTTTTT. It codes for CATSSRGDGELFF. The chain joins TRBV15 to TRBJ2-2; tentative D call: TRBD1 (6 bases). Trimming pared 3 bases from V and 7 bases from J, leaving 9 bases between. The CDR3 has 13 amino acids. Germline V gene lookup returns CDR1 LNHNV and CDR2 YYDKDF (reference sequence).

The rearrangement links TRBV29-1 to TRBJ1-1; D gene ambiguous. Germline CDR1 SQVTM, CDR2 ANQGSEA. V lost 4 bases and J lost 2, with 8 bases in between. The CDR3 covers 12 residues. The DNA for the CDR3 is TGCAGCGTTGTGATAGGAAACACTGAAGCTTTCTTT. This encodes CSVVIGNTEAFF. The full variable domain, its missing parts supplied by reference TRBV29-1 and TRBJ1-1, is SAVISQKPSRDICQRGTSLTIQCQVDSQVTMMFWYRQQPGQSLTLIATANQGSEATYESGFVIDKFPISRPNLTFSTLTVSNMSPEDSSIYLCSVVIGNTEAFFGQGTRLTVV.

V is TRBV27 and J is TRBJ2-1; perhaps TRBD1 as D (6 bases). With 2 bases removed from V and 5 bases from J, the gap between germline ends came to 10 bases. CDR3 length: 14 residues. CDR1 is MNHEY, CDR2 SMNVEV, per germline (reference sequence). The DNA for the CDR3 is TGTGCCAGCAGTTTACAGGGGCCCAACAATGAGCAGTTCTTC. Amino acid sequence: CASSLQGPNNEQFF.

The chain joins TRBV6-2 or TRBV6-3 to TRBJ1-6, with 8 bases matching TRBD1. The CDR3 is made up of 14 amino acids. With V trimmed by 7 bases and J by 11 bases, 10 bases remained unmatched. CDR1 and CDR2 (germline): MNHEY, SVGEGT. The CDR3 spells CASMDGQGGTPLHF. The CDR3 nucleotides read TGTGCCAGCATGGACGGACAGGGTGGTACACCCCTCCACTTT.

J is TRBJ2-7 and V is TRBV7-9; D might be TRBD1 or TRBD2, each matching 5 bases. The DNA matches TRBJ2-5 better at its end, which makes the J call doubtful. The CDR3 is 19 residues long. The germline CDR1 and CDR2 sequences are SEHNR and FQNEAQ (reference sequence). The CDR3 nucleotides are TGTGCCAGCAGCTTTTTTCAATTTAGGGGACCCAAAATGGTTGGGACCCAGTACTTC. Encoded protein: CASSFFQFRGPKMVGTQYF.

This clonotype has only a few counts. The V call is TRBV29-1, the J call TRBJ2-4, with TRBD2 as a possible D gene (5 bases). V was pared by 4 bases and J by 0 bases, with 10 bases between. The germline CDR1 and CDR2 sequences are SQVTM and ANQGSEA. The CDR3 length is 14 residues. CDR3 DNA: TGCAGCGTTGCGGGGATCCTAGCCAAAAACATTCAGTACTTC. This codes for CSVAGILAKNIQYF.

In this sample, this clonotype turned up a few times. The V gene is TRBV24-1, the J gene TRBJ2-1; TRBD2 matches 11 bases. This CDR3 has 16 residues. J was trimmed by 9 bases and V by 1 base; bases with no gene match: 7. The germline gives CDR1 KGHDR, CDR2 SFDVKD. Written as DNA, the CDR3 is TGTGCCACCAGTGATTTTCATAGCGGGGGGGCCGGTGAGCAGTTCTTC. It encodes CATSDFHSGGAGEQFF.

The rearrangement uses TRBV27 and TRBJ2-2, with 9 bases fitting TRBD2. After removal of 6 bases from V and 7 bases from J, the junction contained 3 bases not matched to a gene. The CDR3 runs 13 residues. Germline V gives CDR1 MNHEY, CDR2 SMNVEV (reference sequence). DNA for the CDR3: TGTGCCAGCAGAAGCGGGGGGAGCGGGGAGCTGTTTTTT. Protein sequence: CASRSGGSGELFF.

The DNA of the CDR3 is TGCGCCAGCAGCCCTGGACTAGCGATTGAACTAGATACGCAGTATTTT. It translates to CASSPGLAIELDTQYF. This chain connects TRBV5-1 to TRBJ2-3; 9 bases align to TRBD2. The germline V gene encodes CDR1 SGHRS and CDR2 YFSETQ. The CDR3 totals 16 residues. The V segment lost 4 bases and the J segment 5 bases; nucleotides outside the gene matches: 11.

This chain connects TRBV12-3 or TRBV12-4 to TRBJ2-5, with D possibly matching TRBD2 (5 bases). V shed 5 bases and J shed 2 bases, with 9 bases lying between them. The CDR3 is 13 residues long. CDR3 sequence reads: CASSPTRQETQYF. CDR3 nucleotide sequence: TGTGCCAGCAGTCCTACTAGACAAGAGACCCAGTACTTC.

The J gene is TRBJ2-1, the V gene TRBV2; 8 bases fit TRBD2. Germline V gene lookup returns CDR1 SNHLY and CDR2 FYNNEI. V lost 5 bases, J lost 9 bases, and 9 bases stayed unmatched. The CDR3 has 14 residues. In DNA form, the CDR3 reads TGTGCCAGCAGTTTCCCGGGACTAGTCACTGAGCAGTTCTTC. Its translation is CASSFPGLVTEQFF.

V gene TRBV4-3 combines with J gene TRBJ1-2; 7 bases are shared with TRBD1. Per the germline V gene, CDR1 is LGHNA and CDR2 is YSLEER. This CDR3 is built from 15 residues. V shed 4 bases and J 7 bases; nucleotides not matched to a gene: 12. CDR3 loop: CASSRSRQGIGGYTF. In DNA, the CDR3 is TGCGCCAGCAGCCGGAGCCGACAGGGAATTGGTGGCTACACCTTC.